These 22 T cell receptor beta chains share one sample of origin, sequenced in a study of blood T cells in healthy people across ages. A second PCR, run for about 6 to 11 cycles, used a sample-barcoded 5' primer plus a J-beta primer mix. TCRdb redid the calling of the 5' RACE reads with MiXCR, one entry per CDR3 protein. Among about 1.7 million distinct CDR3 sequences listed, roughly 28% were seen once. Specimen: blood. The receptors shown here come from a woman in her 30s in good health.

This clonotype came up many times. The CDR3 sequence: CASSQGGRGQGSPYEQYF. CDR3 in DNA: TGCGCCAGCAGCCAAGGGGGCCGGGGACAGGGGTCCCCCTACGAGCAGTACTTC. The chain carries TRBV4-1 and TRBJ2-7; 10 nucleotides line up with TRBD1. CDR1 is MGHRA and CDR2 is YSYEKL in the germline V gene. Losses at the gene ends were 1 base for V and 2 bases for J; bases not matched to a gene: 11. The CDR3 consists of 18 residues.

This clonotype occurred many times. The gene calls are TRBV29-1 and TRBJ2-1; D might be TRBD2 (5 bases). Germline CDR1 and CDR2: SQVTM and ANQGSEA. The CDR3 has 17 amino acids. The germline V and J ends were trimmed by 0 bases and 7 bases, with 22 bases remaining between them. Here the CDR3 reads CSVEDQETMIRWNEQFF. The CDR3, as DNA: TGCAGCGTTGAAGACCAAGAGACTATGATAAGGTGGAATGAGCAGTTCTTC.

This clonotype was seen at least ten times. The chain couples TRBV20-1 to TRBJ2-5; 13 nucleotides agree with TRBD2. This CDR3 has 17 residues. Germline V gene sequence: CDR1 DFQATT, CDR2 SNEGSKA (reference sequence). With 0 bases clipped from V and 5 bases from J, the junction kept 9 bases outside the gene matches. The CDR3 is CSARDPTSGRVGETQYF. CDR3 in DNA: TGCAGTGCTAGAGATCCCACTAGCGGGAGGGTAGGGGAGACCCAGTACTTC.

This clonotype was counted many times. This sequence joins TRBV10-3 and TRBJ2-6, with 7 bases aligning to TRBD1. V dropped 5 bases and J dropped 7; count of bases not matched to a gene: 11. The CDR3 has 16 amino acids. CDR1 is ENHRY and CDR2 is SYGVKD in the germline V gene. CDR3 coding DNA: TGTGCCATCAGTAAAGGGGTCGGACAGGTAGCCAACGTCCTGACTTTC. It translates to CAISKGVGQVANVLTF.

The chain joins TRBV6-1 to TRBJ2-3; weak D call: TRBD2 (6 bases). CDR1 and CDR2 from the germline V gene are MNHNS and SASEGT. Deletions cut 0 bases from V and 6 bases from J, with 16 bases between. The CDR3 is 16 residues long. CDR3 region: CASSEAGGTEGDTQYF. As DNA, the CDR3 is TGTGCCAGCAGTGAAGCGGGTGGTACGGAGGGGGATACGCAGTATTTT.

There are a few counts of this clonotype. The chain uses TRBV7-9 and TRBJ2-5; a weak D match, TRBD2 (5 bases). The CDR3 runs 13 residues. V lost 6 bases and J 11 bases, leaving 19 bases between the germline ends. The germline V gene has CDR1 SEHNR and CDR2 FQNEAQ (reference sequence). CDR3 sequence: CASSTYPLGEQYF. Here the CDR3 DNA reads TGTGCCAGCAGTACATATCCCCTTGGGGAGCAGTACTTC. Looking up the rest from reference TRBV7-9 and TRBJ2-5 gives the full variable domain: DTGVSQNPRHKITKRGQNVTFRCDPISEHNRLYWYRQTLGQGPEFLTYFQNEAQLEKSRLLSDRFSAERPKGSFSTLEIQRTEQGDSAMYLCASSTYPLGEQYFGPGTRLLVL.

The table lists this clonotype with many counts. The chain carries TRBV29-1 and TRBJ2-6, with 7 bases identical to TRBD1. CDR3 length equals 17 residues. Trimming at V came to 0 bases and at J to 1 base, leaving 6 bases not matched to a gene. The germline V gene encodes CDR1 SQVTM and CDR2 ANQGSEA. This CDR3 reads CSVEDPETGSGANVLTF. In nucleotides, the CDR3 is TGCAGCGTTGAAGATCCGGAGACAGGGTCTGGGGCCAACGTCCTGACTTTC.

The V call is TRBV3-1, the J call TRBJ2-5; D gene ambiguous. Germline loops: CDR1 LGHDT, CDR2 YNNKEL (reference sequence). V gave up 1 base and J gave up 2 bases, with 8 bases separating them. The CDR3 extends over 14 amino acids. CDR3 loop: CASSQGPRQETQYF. The CDR3 DNA reads TGTGCCAGCAGCCAAGGTCCCAGACAAGAGACCCAGTACTTC.

This clonotype was detected many times. The J gene is TRBJ2-7, the V gene TRBV12-3 or TRBV12-4; the D is unclear. The CDR3 spans 12 residues. Between the trimmed V and J ends, which lost 4 bases and 6 bases, there was a span of 10 bases. CDR3 DNA: TGTGCCAGCAGTTACGATAACAGCGAGCAGTACTTC. As protein: CASSYDNSEQYF.

Here the CDR3 DNA reads TGTGCCAGCAGAATAGACGGGACGGCCTACTACAATGAGCAGTTCTTC. Residues: CASRIDGTAYYNEQFF. The genes are TRBV6-6 and TRBJ2-1, with D tentatively TRBD1 or TRBD2 (5 bases each). V lost 6 bases, J lost 3 bases, and 18 bases lay in between. CDR1 MNHNY and CDR2 SVGAGI come from the germline V gene (reference sequence). The CDR3 runs 16 residues.

This clonotype was counted a single time. This may arise from a read error, as a much more abundant clone is one base away. The V and J genes are TRBV6-2 or TRBV6-3 and TRBJ1-2; D remains unclear. This CDR3 is 12 amino acids long. Germline-derived CDR1 and CDR2 are MNHEY and SVGEGT. The CDR3 here is CAGSSLTYGYTF. In DNA, the CDR3 is TGTGCCGGCAGTTCTCTGACATATGGCTACACCTTC.

The CDR3 DNA reads TGCGCCAGCAGCTTGGGAGACGGGGGCACTGAAGCTTTCTTT. Protein product: CASSLGDGGTEAFF. The chain carries TRBV5-1 and TRBJ1-1; D possibly corresponds to TRBD1 (5 bases). The germline CDR1 and CDR2 sequences are SGHRS and YFSETQ. The V end was cut by 0 bases, the J end by 4 bases, with 10 bases between. The CDR3 totals 14 residues.

The V and J genes are TRBV28 and TRBJ1-2; TRBD1 matches at 7 bases. Trimming removed 3 bases from V and 0 bases from J; junction bases left unmatched: 4. This CDR3 spans 15 amino acids. Germline V gene data show CDR1 as MDHEN and CDR2 as SYDVKM. This CDR3 is CASSFPQGANYGYTF. CDR3 bases: TGTGCCAGCAGTTTTCCCCAGGGGGCTAACTATGGCTACACCTTC.

The chain uses TRBV7-2 and TRBJ2-3; weak D call: TRBD2 (6 bases). This CDR3 region has 15 residues. V lost 5 bases, J lost 2 bases, and 14 bases lay in between. Germline V gene data show CDR1 as SGHTA and CDR2 as FQGNSA. The CDR3 bases are TGTGCCAGCAGCGACCAGCGGGCAGTCACAGATACGCAGTATTTT. It codes for CASSDQRAVTDTQYF. Supplemented by reference TRBV7-2 and TRBJ2-3, the full variable domain reads GAGVSQSPSNKVTEKGKDVELRCDPISGHTALYWYRQSLGQGLEFLIYFQGNSAPDKSGLPSDRFSAERTGGSVSTLTIQRTQQEDSAVYLCASSDQRAVTDTQYFGPGTRLTVL.

The chain uses TRBV20-1 and TRBJ1-5; D is possibly TRBD1 (5 bases). The CDR3 consists of 13 residues. Germline CDR1 DFQATT, CDR2 SNEGSKA (reference sequence). Trimming removed 6 bases at V and 5 bases at J, with 14 bases between. Written as DNA, the CDR3 is TGCAGTGCCGAAGAGCTCAGGGATCAGCCCCAGCATTTT. Translation gives CSAEELRDQPQHF.

This clonotype was detected a few times. The CDR3 spells CASTPRTGVYNEQFF. CDR3 sequence (DNA): TGTGCCAGCACCCCTCGGACAGGAGTCTACAATGAGCAGTTCTTC. The chain links TRBV12-3 or TRBV12-4 to TRBJ2-1; TRBD1 matches 7 bases. Germline trimming cut 7 bases from V and 3 bases from J; bases unmatched to any gene: 9. This CDR3 has 15 residues.

This chain links TRBV7-9 with TRBJ2-1, with TRBD2 matching 9 bases. The CDR3 runs 14 residues. The germline gives CDR1 SEHNR, CDR2 FQNEAQ (reference sequence). V gave up 7 bases and J gave up 5 bases; unmatched junction bases: 6. The DNA for the CDR3 is TGTGCCAGCATTAAGCGGGAGGCAAACAATGAGCAGTTCTTC. Its protein product is CASIKREANNEQFF.

The CDR3 spells CASRISGNQETQYF. The CDR3 DNA sequence: TGTGCCAGCAGAATTAGCGGGAACCAAGAGACCCAGTACTTC. The chain has TRBV6-2 or TRBV6-3 and TRBJ2-5; the match to TRBD2 covers 8 bases. The CDR3 sequence is 14 residues long. Germline V lookup: CDR1 MNHEY, CDR2 SVGEGT. The V and J ends lost 6 bases and 0 bases, in that order; junction bases with no gene match: 3.

This clonotype appeared a few times. The chain combines TRBV6-6 with TRBJ2-1, with D maybe TRBD2 (7 bases). V was clipped by 5 bases and J by 10 bases, with 15 bases between them. This CDR3 has 13 amino acids. Germline CDR1 and CDR2: MNHNY and SVGAGI (reference sequence). CDR3 sequence: CASSVRGGKEQFF. CDR3 nucleotides: TGTGCCAGCAGTGTAAGGGGGGGAAAGGAGCAGTTCTTC.

The table lists this clonotype with a few counts. This chain links TRBV11-1 with TRBJ2-3; 9 nucleotides align to TRBD1. CDR1 and CDR2 from the germline V gene are SGHAT and FQDESV (reference sequence). The CDR3 totals 15 residues. Trimming took 5 bases from V and 3 from J; bases not matched to a gene: 6. The DNA of the CDR3 is TGTGCCAGCAGCACTTACAGGGGGCAGACAGATACGCAGTATTTT. It specifies CASSTYRGQTDTQYF.

The chain joins TRBV7-2 to TRBJ2-5; 7 bases line up with TRBD2. CDR1 SGHTA and CDR2 FQGNSA come from the germline V gene. The CDR3 is 11 amino acids. J gave up 12 bases and V 3 bases, and 4 bases lay outside the gene matches. CDR3 coding DNA: TGTGCCAGCAGCTTGGGGAGGGCGGAGTACTTC. It encodes CASSLGRAEYF.

This clonotype was detected a few times. The chain links TRBV7-2 to TRBJ2-3, with D perhaps TRBD1 or TRBD2 (5 bases each). The V end lost 3 bases, the J end lost 4 bases, and 8 bases lay between the germline ends. The CDR3 extends over 13 amino acids. Looked up from germline, CDR1 is SGHTA and CDR2 is FQGNSA. The CDR3 protein is CASSFGTPDTQYF. CDR3 DNA sequence: TGTGCCAGCAGCTTCGGGACGCCAGATACGCAGTATTTT.